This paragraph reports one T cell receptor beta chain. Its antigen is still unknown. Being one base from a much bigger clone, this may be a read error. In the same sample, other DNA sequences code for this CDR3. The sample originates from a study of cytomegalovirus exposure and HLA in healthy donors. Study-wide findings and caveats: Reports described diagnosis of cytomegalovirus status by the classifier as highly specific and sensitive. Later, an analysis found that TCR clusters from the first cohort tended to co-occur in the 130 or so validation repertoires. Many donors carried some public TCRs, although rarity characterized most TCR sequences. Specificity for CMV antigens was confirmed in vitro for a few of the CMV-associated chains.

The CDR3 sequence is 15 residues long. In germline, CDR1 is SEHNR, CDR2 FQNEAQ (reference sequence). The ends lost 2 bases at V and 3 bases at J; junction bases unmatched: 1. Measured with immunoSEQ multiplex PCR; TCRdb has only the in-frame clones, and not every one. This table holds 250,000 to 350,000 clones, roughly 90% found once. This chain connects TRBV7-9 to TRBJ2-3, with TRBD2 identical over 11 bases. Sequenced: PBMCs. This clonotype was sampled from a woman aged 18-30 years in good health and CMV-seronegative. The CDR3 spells CASSLLAGGTDTQYF. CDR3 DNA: TGTGCCAGCAGCTTACTAGCGGGAGGAACAGATACGCAGTATTTT.